This TCR beta chain was captured by sequencing in a study of shared clonotypes between healthy human individuals. Germline loops: CDR1 KGHSH, CDR2 LQKENI. The CDR3 spans 13 residues. V was shortened by 3 bases and J by 0 bases, with 5 bases between the two germline ends. Assay: immunoSEQ multiplex PCR; the TCRdb copy retains only in-frame clones and omits some. The table has about 2 million clones, about 95% seen once. About this clone: Other nucleotide sequences from this sample produce the same CDR3.

The receptor comes from a man aged 18 to 29 in good health. The specimen was naive CD4+ T cells sorted from blood. Described subset: CD45RA+ positively selected. The rearrangement joins TRBV18 to TRBJ2-5; D ambiguous. Here the CDR3 DNA reads TGTGCCAGCTCACCGACGGACCAAGAGACCCAGTACTTC. Its protein product is CASSPTDQETQYF.